This T cell receptor (beta chain) appears in the sequencing data of a study of tumor-infiltrating lymphocytes in primary liver carcinoma. Researchers drew blood RNA from unsorted whole blood and extracted germline DNA as well. At least ten counts were recorded for this clonotype. From 450 to 600 ng total RNA, TCR beta cDNA was generated with a primer in the constant region. Investigators got TCR beta libraries out of three nested multiplex PCR rounds, done with slightly modified ARM-PCR. TCRdb used MiXCR to reprocess the multiplex PCR reads, holding one entry per CDR3 protein. The sample shows hundreds of thousands of distinct CDR3 sequences, approximately 65% of them seen only once. Sequences were obtained from peripheral blood. The source of this sequence is a man aged 35-49 years with primary liver carcinoma and hepatitis B virus infection.

CDR3 sequence reads: CASSSSSDTQYF. The CDR3 region has the DNA TGTGCCAGCAGCTCAAGCTCAGATACGCAGTATTTT. J is TRBJ2-3 and V is TRBV7-8, with D uncertain. V dropped 4 bases and J dropped 4 bases, with 6 bases sitting between them. This CDR3 region has 12 residues. Germline loops: CDR1 SGHVS, CDR2 FQNEAQ.